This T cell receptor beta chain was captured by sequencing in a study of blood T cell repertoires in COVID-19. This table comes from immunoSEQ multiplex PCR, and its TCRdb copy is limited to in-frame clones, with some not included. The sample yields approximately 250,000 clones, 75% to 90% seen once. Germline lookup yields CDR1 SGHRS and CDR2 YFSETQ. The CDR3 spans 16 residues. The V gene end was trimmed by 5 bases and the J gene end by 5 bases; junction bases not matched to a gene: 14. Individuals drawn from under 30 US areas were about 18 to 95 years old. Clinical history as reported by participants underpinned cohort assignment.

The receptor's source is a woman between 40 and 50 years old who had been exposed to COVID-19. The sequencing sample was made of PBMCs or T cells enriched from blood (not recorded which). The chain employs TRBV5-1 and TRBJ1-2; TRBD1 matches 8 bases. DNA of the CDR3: TGCGCCAGCAGGACAGGGGCCTCAAGCGGTGAATATGGCTACACCTTC. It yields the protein CASRTGASSGEYGYTF.